This T cell receptor beta chain is from a study of regulatory T cells in long-lasting Graves disease. Study findings and constraints: Whereas 966 public clonotypes were shared by new patients, persistent patients shared more, at 2,500 to 3,000.

This clonotype occurred many times. The target antigen is unknown. In building TCR beta libraries, iRepertoire HTBI primers were used together with Arm-PCR of CDR3 regions. TCRdb re-called the multiplex PCR reads through MiXCR, storing one row per CDR3 protein. The data contain some 440,000 distinct CDR3 sequences, roughly 20% of them singletons. Germline lookup yields CDR1 MDHEN and CDR2 SYDVKM. This CDR3 contains 15 residues. V lost 5 bases, J lost 2 bases, and 12 bases lay in between. Stated time point: persistent/refractory GD, antithyroid drugs over 5 years with positive TRAb. Generation of the TCR library employed RNA extracted from PBMCs. One endocrinology department in Xi'an, China, was where patients came from. Peripheral blood, at about 8.9 milliliters, went into EDTA tubes.

The rearrangement uses TRBV28 and TRBJ2-2, with D unclear. Sequenced here: peripheral blood mononuclear cells (PBMCs), sampled when the disease was refractory, from a patient treated with antithyroid drugs. This TCR was recovered from a female donor with Graves disease. The CDR3 DNA sequence: TGTGCCAGCAGTGAAGTTTGGGGTAACACCGGGGAGCTGTTTTTT. It is translated as CASSEVWGNTGELFF.